The clone carrying this T cell receptor beta chain was detected only once. The CDR3 has 14 amino acids. J was trimmed by 3 bases and V by 6 bases; bases with no gene match: 8. Germline loops: CDR1 MDHEN, CDR2 SYDVKM. Methods used by the authors: Reference gene primer amplification gave estimated nucleated cell counts. Sequencing used immunoSEQ multiplex PCR; TCRdb keeps in-frame clones, though not all of them. Clonal size and the V and J genes are those of that table, whereas D and trimming came from the DNA. The repertoire includes about 190,000 clones, 70% to 80% of them detected once, and approximately 13% sits in the top ten. These data originate in a study of blood T cell repertoires in COVID-19. Turning to the study itself: The United States, Italy and Spain supplied acute and convalescent COVID-19 samples. T cells, B-cell-depleted T cells, or PBMCs supplied cDNA or gDNA.

The chain joins TRBV28 to TRBJ2-7, with 7 positions matching TRBD2. The sequenced sample consisted of peripheral blood. The clonotype was recovered from a woman in her forties or fifties with acute or convalescent COVID-19. The CDR3 loop reads CASREGGVGYEQYF. The CDR3 region has the DNA TGTGCCAGCAGGGAGGGAGGGGTCGGCTACGAGCAGTACTTC.